This TCR beta chain was captured by sequencing in a study of cytomegalovirus exposure and HLA in healthy donors. Findings and limits, study-wide: A list of 164 TCR beta chains associated with cytomegalovirus was given.

Germline-derived CDR1 and CDR2 are SGHVS and FQNEAQ. The V and J ends lost 7 bases and 7 bases respectively, with 17 bases between them. The CDR3 is made up of 14 amino acids. Data came from immunoSEQ multiplex PCR; TCRdb stores just in-frame clones and leaves some out. In the table there are more than 110,000 clones, about 86% of which are singletons. This clone was counted a few times. The antigen remains undetermined. The V and J genes are TRBV7-8 and TRBJ1-5; no reliable D call. Sequenced input: PBMCs. The receptor was derived from a woman younger than 30 in good health and CMV-seropositive. This chain's CDR3 is CASTPKGEGQPQHF. For the CDR3, the DNA is TGTGCCAGCACCCCTAAGGGTGAGGGACAGCCCCAGCATTTT.